These 16 T cell receptor beta chains originate from one sample sequenced in a study of T cells after yellow fever vaccination. One entry per CDR3 protein results from TCRdb running MiXCR on the 5' RACE reads. The sample includes 200,000 to 300,000 distinct CDR3 sequences, 13% of them seen just once. The sample here was CD4+ T cells sorted from PBMCs, taken 45 days after the yellow fever booster vaccination. Receptors were obtained from a man aged 30-40 years who received the YFV17D yellow fever vaccine.

J is TRBJ2-3 and V is TRBV6-2 or TRBV6-3, with 9 bases aligning to TRBD2. Germline V gene lookup returns CDR1 MNHEY and CDR2 SVGEGT. The CDR3 loop spans 16 amino acids. After removal of 7 bases from V and 3 bases from J, the junction contained 11 bases not matched to a gene. CDR3 DNA sequence: TGTGCCAGCAAAGGTCTGGTGACTAGCGGAACAGATACGCAGTATTTT. Translation: CASKGLVTSGTDTQYF.

The V gene is TRBV6-2 or TRBV6-3, the J gene TRBJ2-3; 11 positions agree with TRBD2. Germline CDR1 and CDR2: MNHEY and SVGEGT. The CDR3 loop spans 15 amino acids. Trimming at V came to 0 bases and at J to 10 bases, leaving 6 bases not matched to a gene. The chain's CDR3 is CASSYSLAGGEAQYF. CDR3 DNA: TGTGCCAGCAGTTACTCGCTAGCGGGAGGAGAGGCGCAGTATTTT.

There are a few counts of this clonotype. The chain is built from TRBV20-1 and TRBJ1-4, with TRBD1 as a possible D gene (6 bases). Looked up from germline, CDR1 is DFQATT and CDR2 is SNEGSKA (reference sequence). This CDR3 has 14 amino acids. Trimming removed 6 bases from V and 1 base from J, with 12 bases in between. The CDR3 protein is CSAHTQGTNEKLFF. The CDR3 DNA reads TGCAGTGCCCATACACAGGGAACTAATGAAAAACTGTTTTTT.

The chain links TRBV4-2 to TRBJ1-5, with 8 bases lining up with TRBD1. CDR3 length equals 15 residues. V was clipped by 7 bases and J by 1 base; unmatched bases: 6. The V gene's germline CDR1 is LGHNA and CDR2 YNFKEQ. The CDR3 is CASNQDRVSNQPQHF. The CDR3 DNA follows: TGTGCCAGCAACCAGGACAGGGTCAGCAATCAGCCCCAGCATTTT.

The chain links TRBV7-9 to TRBJ2-1; D is perhaps TRBD2 (6 bases). From germline, CDR1 is SEHNR and CDR2 FQNEAQ (reference sequence). The germline V and J ends were trimmed by 5 bases and 5 bases, with 13 bases remaining between them. The CDR3 is 14 residues long. CDR3: CASSGPWGDNEQFF. The CDR3 bases are TGTGCCAGCAGCGGTCCTTGGGGGGACAATGAGCAGTTCTTC.

V is TRBV24-1 and J is TRBJ2-1, with a possible D match to TRBD1 (6 bases). This CDR3 has 13 residues. Germline V gives CDR1 KGHDR, CDR2 SFDVKD. Trimming cost V 7 bases and J 5 bases, with 11 bases left between them. The CDR3 DNA is TGTGCCACCAGGGGGGCTGTAAACAATGAGCAGTTCTTC. It yields the protein CATRGAVNNEQFF.

The chain uses TRBV27 and TRBJ2-5; TRBD1 aligns across 7 bases. The CDR3 is 15 residues long. The junction had 6 bases not matched to a gene; V was cut back by 1 base and J by 4 bases. CDR1 MNHEY and CDR2 SMNVEV come from the germline V gene (reference sequence). The CDR3 nucleotides are TGTGCCAGCAGTTTATTTCCGGGGACAGTAGAGACCCAGTACTTC. This encodes CASSLFPGTVETQYF.

This clonotype has a count of ten or more. The V gene is TRBV20-1, the J gene TRBJ2-3, with D tentatively TRBD1 or TRBD2 (5 bases each). The CDR3 is 13 residues long. V was cut by 6 bases and J by 2 bases, with 12 bases left in between. Germline CDR1 is DFQATT and CDR2 is SNEGSKA (reference sequence). The CDR3 loop is CSAQTDYTDTQYF. CDR3 DNA: TGCAGTGCACAGACAGACTACACAGATACGCAGTATTTT.

This clonotype was observed a handful of times. The genes are TRBV10-3 and TRBJ2-7; TRBD2 aligns across 7 bases. CDR3 length equals 18 residues. CDR1 is ENHRY, CDR2 SYGVKD, per germline. The V segment lost 0 bases and the J segment 7 bases; nucleotides outside the gene matches: 18. The CDR3 region is CAISESIISGLGLTEQYF. The CDR3 DNA reads as TGTGCCATCAGTGAGTCGATTATTAGCGGGCTCGGACTTACGGAGCAGTACTTC.

This clonotype was seen repeatedly, ten times or more. The chain has TRBV5-1 and TRBJ1-3, with TRBD1 matching 7 bases. From germline, CDR1 is SGHRS and CDR2 YFSETQ. V lost 4 bases, J lost 0 bases, and 4 bases stayed unmatched. This CDR3 has 15 residues. The DNA for the CDR3 is TGCGCCAGCAGCGAGGGGACAGTCTCTGGAAACACCATATATTTT. Translating gives CASSEGTVSGNTIYF.

This sequence joins TRBV11-3 and TRBJ2-2; TRBD1 matches 10 bases. The CDR3 is made up of 15 amino acids. Trimming cost V 4 bases and J 5 bases; bases outside gene matches: 4. CDR1 SGHNT and CDR2 YENEEA come from the germline V gene. CDR3 bases: TGTGCCAGCAGCTCCGGACAGGGGGGGACCGGGGAGCTGTTTTTT. This encodes CASSSGQGGTGELFF.

This clonotype was seen a handful of times. This chain links TRBV4-3 with TRBJ1-3; D is unclear. V was shortened by 1 base and J by 0 bases, with 7 bases between the two germline ends. This CDR3 contains 15 residues. From germline, CDR1 is LGHNA and CDR2 YSLEER. In DNA form, the CDR3 reads TGCGCCAGCAGCCAAGTGCACACCTCTGGAAACACCATATATTTT. Its translation: CASSQVHTSGNTIYF.

The rearrangement joins TRBV20-1 to TRBJ2-1, with 9 bases that match TRBD2. This CDR3 region has 16 residues. V dropped 1 base and J dropped 3; count of bases not matched to a gene: 7. The V gene's germline CDR1 is DFQATT and CDR2 SNEGSKA (reference sequence). CDR3 in DNA: TGCAGTGCTAGAGTTAGAAGCGGGAGGAACTACAATGAGCAGTTCTTC. Protein: CSARVRSGRNYNEQFF.

This clonotype turned up a few times. The CDR3 loop reads CASSFGQGTNEQFF. In nucleotides, the CDR3 is TGCGCCAGCAGCTTCGGACAGGGTACAAATGAGCAGTTCTTC. The chain links TRBV5-1 to TRBJ2-1; TRBD1 matches at 8 bases. The CDR3 covers 14 residues. Trimming removed 2 bases from V and 7 bases from J; junction bases left unmatched: 5. Germline CDR1 SGHRS, CDR2 YFSETQ.

This clonotype was seen a few times. The chain joins TRBV24-1 to TRBJ2-3; TRBD2 matches 9 bases. Trimming cost V 4 bases and J 3 bases; bases outside gene matches: 4. The CDR3 length is 15 residues. Germline CDR1 is KGHDR and CDR2 is SFDVKD. The CDR3, as DNA: TGTGCCACCAGTGACTCTAGCGGGATAACAGATACGCAGTATTTT. This sequence encodes CATSDSSGITDTQYF.

There are a few counts of this clonotype. The V and J genes are TRBV9 and TRBJ2-3, with 8 bases matching TRBD2. The CDR3 length is 16 residues. Germline V lookup: CDR1 SGDLS, CDR2 YYNGEE. Unmatched junction bases numbered 6, after V lost 3 bases and J lost 0 bases. Written as DNA, the CDR3 is TGTGCCAGCAGCGCGCTATCTAGCGGGAGCACAGATACGCAGTATTTT. It translates to CASSALSSGSTDTQYF.